The 16 T cell receptor beta chains below come from one sample, sequenced in a study of blood T cell repertoires in COVID-19. This table comes from immunoSEQ multiplex PCR, and its TCRdb copy is limited to in-frame clones, with some not included. The sample has under 55,000 clones; around nine tenths are singletons. Sequences were obtained from peripheral blood. These receptors all come from a human donor in a cohort sampled during active COVID-19.

This clone was observed a few times. The chain joins TRBV5-4 to TRBJ2-1, with unresolved D. The length of the CDR3 is 13 residues. Germline V gives CDR1 SGHNT, CDR2 YYREEE (reference sequence). V was cut by 7 bases and J by 7 bases, with 15 bases left in between. The CDR3 DNA sequence: TGTGCCAGCTCCACCTATTTTGCGAATGAGCAGTTCTTC. Protein product: CASSTYFANEQFF. Looking up the rest from reference TRBV5-4 and TRBJ2-1 gives the full variable domain: ETGVTQSPTHLIKTRGQQVTLRCSSQSGHNTVSWYQQALGQGPQFIFQYYREEENGRGNFPPRFSGLQFPNYSSELNVNALELDDSALYLCASSTYFANEQFFGPGTRLTVL.

The rearrangement joins TRBV18 to TRBJ2-7; TRBD1 agrees at 7 bases. The V gene's germline CDR1 is KGHSH and CDR2 LQKENI. After removal of 1 base from V and 5 bases from J, the junction contained 14 bases not matched to a gene. The CDR3 is 17 amino acids. Here the CDR3 reads CASSPQLKTGLQNEQYF. The CDR3 DNA follows: TGTGCCAGCTCACCACAGCTGAAGACAGGGTTACAAAACGAGCAGTACTTC.

This sequence joins TRBV7-9 and TRBJ1-1, with 8 positions matching TRBD1. The CDR3 covers 13 residues. Germline V lookup: CDR1 SEHNR, CDR2 FQNEAQ (reference sequence). V was pared by 6 bases and J by 8 bases, with 8 bases of the junction left unmatched. The DNA for the CDR3 is TGTGCCAGCAGTCCTATTGGGACAGGCGAAGCTTTCTTT. Translation gives CASSPIGTGEAFF.

In DNA form, the CDR3 reads TGTGCCAGCACCATTCGGTCTTTGGAGACCCAGTACTTC. Residues: CASTIRSLETQYF. The rearrangement joins TRBV12-3 or TRBV12-4 to TRBJ2-5; no firm D call. V dropped 7 bases and J dropped 5 bases, with 14 bases sitting between them. This CDR3 contains 13 residues.

The table lists this clone with a count of one. The J gene is TRBJ1-1, the V gene TRBV6-5; maybe TRBD1 (6 bases). This CDR3 is 15 amino acids long. With 2 bases removed from V and 5 bases from J, the gap between germline ends came to 15 bases. Per the germline V gene, CDR1 is MNHEY and CDR2 is SVGAGI. CDR3 sequence (DNA): TGTGCCAGCAGTTACAGTCTGCAGGGGATGACTGAAGCTTTCTTT. Translating it yields CASSYSLQGMTEAFF.

The rearrangement uses TRBV10-3 and TRBJ1-6, with TRBD1 identical over 7 bases. Germline V gene lookup returns CDR1 ENHRY and CDR2 SYGVKD. This CDR3 spans 16 amino acids. The ends lost 6 bases at V and 5 bases at J; junction bases unmatched: 10. The CDR3 loop is CAISQGETGNNSPLHF. In DNA, the CDR3 is TGTGCCATCAGCCAAGGGGAGACAGGGAATAATTCACCCCTCCACTTT.

This clone turned up a few times. This sequence joins TRBV6-2 or TRBV6-3 and TRBJ2-2; TRBD1 is a possible D gene (7 bases). The CDR3 covers 18 residues. The V gene's germline CDR1 is MNHEY and CDR2 SVGEGT. Trimming removed 0 bases from V and 4 bases from J, with 18 bases in between. The CDR3 bases are TGTGCCAGCAGTTACTCGAGAGGGGGGACAGCGGGCACCGGGGAGCTGTTTTTT. Translated, it gives CASSYSRGGTAGTGELFF.

The chain joins TRBV7-9 to TRBJ2-3, with TRBD2 as a possible D gene (5 bases). The V gene's germline CDR1 is SEHNR and CDR2 FQNEAQ (reference sequence). CDR3 length equals 15 residues. Trimming cost V 1 base and J 4 bases, with 12 bases left between them. The CDR3 DNA is TGTGCCAGCAGCTTAGGTCGGGGAAAGGCAGATACGCAGTATTTT. Protein: CASSLGRGKADTQYF.

Of note for this clone: An end of the junction differs from the germline gene, which may be a read error. The chain uses TRBV7-9 and TRBJ2-5, with 9 bases aligning to TRBD2. This CDR3 comprises 13 residues. From germline, CDR1 is SEHNR and CDR2 FQNEAQ (reference sequence). The CDR3 DNA reads as TGTGCCAGCAGCGCAACTAGCGGGCCCCGGGAGAACTTC. Residues: CASSATSGPRENF. Full variable domain (remainder filled in from reference TRBV7-9 and TRBJ2-5): DTGVSQNPRHKITKRGQNVTFRCDPISEHNRLYWYRQTLGQGPEFLTYFQNEAQLEKSRLLSDRFSAERPKGSFSTLEIQRTEQGDSAMYLCASSATSGPRENFGPGTRLLVL.

Here the CDR3 DNA reads TGTGCCAGCAGCCAAGCTAGCACCTACGAGCAGTACTTC. Protein: CASSQASTYEQYF. The chain couples TRBV3-1 (or the pseudogene TRBV3-2) to TRBJ2-7; D may be TRBD2 (5 bases). This CDR3 region has 13 residues. The germline V and J ends were trimmed by 1 base and 2 bases, with 6 bases remaining between them. Germline CDR1 and CDR2: LGHDT and YNNKEL (reference sequence).

V and J are TRBV5-4 and TRBJ2-2; possible D gene TRBD2, 5 bases. This CDR3 region has 15 residues. The V and J ends lost 7 bases and 0 bases respectively, with 13 bases between them. Germline-derived CDR1 and CDR2 are SGHNT and YYREEE (reference sequence). CDR3 coding DNA: TGTGCCAGCCCGTTAGGAGGATCGAACACCGGGGAGCTGTTTTTT. Translated: CASPLGGSNTGELFF.

This chain links TRBV19 with TRBJ1-5, with no clear D. Germline CDR1 is LNHDA and CDR2 is SQIVND (reference sequence). CDR3 length: 14 amino acids. V lost 3 bases and J 1 base, leaving 7 bases between the germline ends. The CDR3 DNA reads as TGTGCCAGTAGTATGGAGGGAAGCAATCAGCCCCAGCATTTT. Translated, it gives CASSMEGSNQPQHF.

In its sample, this clone was seen a few times. The V gene is TRBV7-2, the J gene TRBJ2-1; 9 nucleotides agree with TRBD1. Trimming took 4 bases from V and 8 from J; bases not matched to a gene: 3. Looked up from germline, CDR1 is SGHTA and CDR2 is FQGNSA. The CDR3 sequence is 13 residues long. The CDR3 loop is CASSWTGVDEQFF. The DNA for the CDR3 is TGTGCCAGCAGCTGGACAGGGGTGGATGAGCAGTTCTTC.

The rearrangement joins TRBV6-4 to TRBJ2-1; the D gene is possibly TRBD1 (6 bases). The V and J ends lost 2 bases and 3 bases respectively, with 17 bases between them. The length of the CDR3 is 17 residues. The germline gives CDR1 MRHNA, CDR2 SNTAGT. In DNA form, the CDR3 reads TGTGCCAGCAGTGACCCCCGTGAGACCAGGGGCTACAATGAGCAGTTCTTC. Translated: CASSDPRETRGYNEQFF.

CDR3 nucleotide sequence: TGTGCCAGCAGCCAAGTTGGAGGGAGCACTGAAGCTTTCTTT. It encodes CASSQVGGSTEAFF. This rearrangement joins TRBV3-1 (or the pseudogene TRBV3-2) to TRBJ1-1; D is uncertain. The V and J ends lost 1 base and 4 bases respectively, with 10 bases between them. The CDR3 consists of 14 residues. The germline V gene has CDR1 LGHDT and CDR2 YNNKEL (reference sequence).

Worth noting for this clone: The junction does not match germline at one end; this may be a read error. The genes are TRBV7-7 and TRBJ2-6; the match to TRBD1 covers 7 bases. The germline CDR1 and CDR2 sequences are SSHAT and FNYEAQ (reference sequence). The CDR3 runs 16 residues. The CDR3 DNA reads TGTGCTAGCAGCAACGAGGGGACAGCTGGGGCCAACGTCCTGACTTTC. Translated, it gives CASSNEGTAGANVLTF.